A single TCR beta chain is shown here with its context. The record originates from a study of OX40 agonist ivuxolimab in advanced cancers. Turning to the study itself: With a range of roughly 20 to 85, age averaged approximately 54 years, and about 80% were male.

Generated by immunoSEQ multiplex PCR, the TCRdb table keeps only in-frame clones and is missing some. Among around 100,000 clones listed, roughly nine tenths were seen once. CDR3 size: 15 residues. From germline, CDR1 is KGHSH and CDR2 LQKENI. V shed 3 bases and J shed 5 bases, with 17 bases lying between them. Sampling of blood occurred at baseline, cycle 4 day 1, and cycle 7 day 1. This sequence joins TRBV18 and TRBJ2-7, with D perhaps given as TRBD1 or TRBD2 (5 bases each). The sequencing here drew on CD4+ or CD8+ T cells sorted from blood, taken in a trial of the OX40 agonist ivuxolimab. This TCR was recovered from an adult with an advanced solid tumor such as melanoma, head and neck, liver or kidney cancer. Written as DNA, the CDR3 is TGTGCCAGCTCACCCACCGAGGTCGGGACCCACGAGCAGTACTTC. Amino acid sequence: CASSPTEVGTHEQYF.